This T cell receptor (beta chain) was sequenced for a study of cytomegalovirus exposure and HLA in healthy donors. General observations from the study: Fewer than 200 TCR beta chains were listed as cytomegalovirus-associated. First-cohort TCR clusters were later found to tend to co-occur in the 120 or so validation repertoires.

Notes on this clone: Its antigen is currently unknown.

Per the germline V gene, CDR1 is SGHNT and CDR2 is YENEEA. This CDR3 region has 14 residues. V lost 4 bases and J 0 bases, leaving 10 bases between the germline ends. Sequencing used immunoSEQ multiplex PCR; TCRdb keeps in-frame clones, though not all of them. The sample shows 100,000 to 150,000 clones, about 88% of them seen only once. The sequenced material came from PBMCs. The chain couples TRBV11-3 to TRBJ2-7, with no clear D. The sequence came from a man aged 30 to 45 in good health and CMV-seronegative. CDR3 nucleotide sequence: TGTGCCAGCAGCTCTCCACTGAGCTCCTACGAGCAGTACTTC. Protein product: CASSSPLSSYEQYF.